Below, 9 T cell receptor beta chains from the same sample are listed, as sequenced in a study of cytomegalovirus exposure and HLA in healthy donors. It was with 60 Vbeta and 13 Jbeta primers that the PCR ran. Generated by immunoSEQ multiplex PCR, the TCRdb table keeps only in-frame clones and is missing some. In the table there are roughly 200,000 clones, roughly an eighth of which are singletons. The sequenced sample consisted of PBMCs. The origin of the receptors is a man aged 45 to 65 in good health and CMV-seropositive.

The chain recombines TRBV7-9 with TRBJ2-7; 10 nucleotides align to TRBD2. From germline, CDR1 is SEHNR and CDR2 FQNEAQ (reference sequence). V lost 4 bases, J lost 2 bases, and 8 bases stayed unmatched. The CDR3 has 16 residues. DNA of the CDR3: TGTGCCAGCAGCTCCATTCTAGCGGGGGCCCCCTACGAGCAGTACTTC. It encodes CASSSILAGAPYEQYF.

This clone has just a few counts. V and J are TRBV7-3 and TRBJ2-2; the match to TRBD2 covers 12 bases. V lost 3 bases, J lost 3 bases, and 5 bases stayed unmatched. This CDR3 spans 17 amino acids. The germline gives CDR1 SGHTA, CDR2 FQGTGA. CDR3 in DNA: TGTGCCAGCAGCTTTCCGACTAGCGGGGGATACACCGGGGAGCTGTTTTTT. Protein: CASSFPTSGGYTGELFF. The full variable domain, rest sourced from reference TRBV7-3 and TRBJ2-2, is GAGVSQTPSNKVTEKGKYVELRCDPISGHTALYWYRQSLGQGPEFLIYFQGTGAADDSGLPNDRFFAVRPEGSVSTLKIQRTERGDSAVYLCASSFPTSGGYTGELFFGEGSRLTVL.

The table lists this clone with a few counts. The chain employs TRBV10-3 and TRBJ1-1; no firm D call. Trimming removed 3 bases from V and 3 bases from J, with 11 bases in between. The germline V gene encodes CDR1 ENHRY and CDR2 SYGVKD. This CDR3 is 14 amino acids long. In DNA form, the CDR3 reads TGTGCCATCAGTGACGGTCCTAGCTACACTGAAGCTTTCTTT. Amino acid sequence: CAISDGPSYTEAFF.

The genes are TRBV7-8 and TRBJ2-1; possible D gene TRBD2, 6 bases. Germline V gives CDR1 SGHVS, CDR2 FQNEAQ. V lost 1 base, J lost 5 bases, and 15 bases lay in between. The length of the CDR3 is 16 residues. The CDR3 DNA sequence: TGTGCCAGCAGCTTAGTAACTAGCCATATTAACAATGAGCAGTTCTTC. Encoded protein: CASSLVTSHINNEQFF.

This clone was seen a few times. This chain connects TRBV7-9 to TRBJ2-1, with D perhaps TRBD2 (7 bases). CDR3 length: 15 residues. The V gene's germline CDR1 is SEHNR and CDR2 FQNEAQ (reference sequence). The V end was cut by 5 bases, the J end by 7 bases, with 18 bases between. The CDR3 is CASSLRGGEKNEQFF. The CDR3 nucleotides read TGTGCCAGCAGCCTAAGGGGGGGGGAGAAAAATGAGCAGTTCTTC.

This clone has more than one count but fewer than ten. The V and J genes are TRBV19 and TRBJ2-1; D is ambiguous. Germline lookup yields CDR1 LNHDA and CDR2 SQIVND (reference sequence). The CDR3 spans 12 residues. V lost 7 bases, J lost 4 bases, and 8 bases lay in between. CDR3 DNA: TGTGCCAGTAAATCCTCGTACAATGAGCAGTTCTTC. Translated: CASKSSYNEQFF.

The CDR3: CSVEEAGNEQFF. The CDR3 DNA reads as TGCAGCGTTGAAGAAGCTGGCAATGAGCAGTTCTTC. The chain uses TRBV29-1 and TRBJ2-1, with D unclear. The CDR3 spans 12 residues. CDR1 and CDR2 (germline): SQVTM, ANQGSEA. V was trimmed by 0 bases and J by 6 bases, leaving 6 bases between them.

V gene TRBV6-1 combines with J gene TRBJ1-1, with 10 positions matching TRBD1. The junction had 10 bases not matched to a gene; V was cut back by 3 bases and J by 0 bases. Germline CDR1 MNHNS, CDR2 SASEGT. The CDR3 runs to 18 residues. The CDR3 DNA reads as TGTGCCAGCAGTGATTTTCGTGGGACAGGGGCCCTGAACACTGAAGCTTTCTTT. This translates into CASSDFRGTGALNTEAFF.

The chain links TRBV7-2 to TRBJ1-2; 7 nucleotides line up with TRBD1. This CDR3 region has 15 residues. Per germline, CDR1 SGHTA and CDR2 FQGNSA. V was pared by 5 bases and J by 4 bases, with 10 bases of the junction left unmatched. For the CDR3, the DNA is TGTGCCAGCAGCCGAGACCCGGGACAGTCCTATGGCTACACCTTC. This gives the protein CASSRDPGQSYGYTF.